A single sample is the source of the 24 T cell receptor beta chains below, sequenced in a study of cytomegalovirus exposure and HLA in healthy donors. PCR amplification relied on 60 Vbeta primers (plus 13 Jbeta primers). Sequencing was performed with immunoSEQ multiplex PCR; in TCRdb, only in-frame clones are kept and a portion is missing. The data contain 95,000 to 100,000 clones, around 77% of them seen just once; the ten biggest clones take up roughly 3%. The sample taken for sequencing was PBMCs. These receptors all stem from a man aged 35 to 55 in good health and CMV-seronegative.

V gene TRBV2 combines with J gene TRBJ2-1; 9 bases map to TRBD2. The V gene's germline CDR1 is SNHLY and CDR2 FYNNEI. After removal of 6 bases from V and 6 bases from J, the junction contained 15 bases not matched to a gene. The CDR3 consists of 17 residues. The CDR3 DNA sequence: TGTGCCAGCAGGGAGAACTTGGATCTAGCGGGAACCAATGAGCAGTTCTTC. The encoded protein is CASRENLDLAGTNEQFF.

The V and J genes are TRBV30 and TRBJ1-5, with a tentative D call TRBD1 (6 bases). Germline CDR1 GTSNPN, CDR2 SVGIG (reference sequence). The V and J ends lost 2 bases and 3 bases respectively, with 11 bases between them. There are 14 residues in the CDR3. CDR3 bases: TGTGCCTGGAGTAAGGACAGCAACAATCAGCCCCAGCATTTT. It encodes CAWSKDSNNQPQHF.

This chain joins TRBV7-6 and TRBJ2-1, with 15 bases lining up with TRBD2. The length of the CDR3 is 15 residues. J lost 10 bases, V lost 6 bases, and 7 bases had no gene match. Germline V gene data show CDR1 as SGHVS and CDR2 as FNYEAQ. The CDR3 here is CASRRTSGGAGEQFF. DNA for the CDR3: TGTGCCAGCAGACGGACTAGCGGGGGGGCCGGGGAGCAGTTCTTC.

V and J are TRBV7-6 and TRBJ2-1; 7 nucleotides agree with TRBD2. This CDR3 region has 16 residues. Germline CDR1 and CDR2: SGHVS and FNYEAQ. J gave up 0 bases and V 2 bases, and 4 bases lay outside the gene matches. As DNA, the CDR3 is TGTGCCAGCAGCTTAACTGGGGAGGGCTCCTACAATGAGCAGTTCTTC. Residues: CASSLTGEGSYNEQFF.

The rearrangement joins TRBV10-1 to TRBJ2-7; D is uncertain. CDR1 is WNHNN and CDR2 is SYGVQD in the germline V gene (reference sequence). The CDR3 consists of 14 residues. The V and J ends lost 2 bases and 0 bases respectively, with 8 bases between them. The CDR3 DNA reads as TGCGCCAGCAGTGAGCATGTCGGCTCCTACGAGCAGTACTTC. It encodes CASSEHVGSYEQYF.

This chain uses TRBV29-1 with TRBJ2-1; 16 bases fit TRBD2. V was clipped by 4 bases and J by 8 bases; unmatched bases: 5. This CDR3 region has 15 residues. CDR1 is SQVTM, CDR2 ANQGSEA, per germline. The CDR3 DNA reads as TGCAGCGTTGTGGGGACTAGCGGGGGGGCAGATGAGCAGTTCTTC. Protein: CSVVGTSGGADEQFF.

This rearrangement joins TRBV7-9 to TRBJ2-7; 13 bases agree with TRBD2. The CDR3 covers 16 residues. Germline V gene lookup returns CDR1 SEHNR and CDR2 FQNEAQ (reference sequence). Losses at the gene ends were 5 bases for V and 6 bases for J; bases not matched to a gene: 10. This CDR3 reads CASSRRTSGGSGEQYF. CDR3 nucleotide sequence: TGTGCCAGCAGCCGACGGACTAGCGGGGGATCGGGCGAGCAGTACTTC.

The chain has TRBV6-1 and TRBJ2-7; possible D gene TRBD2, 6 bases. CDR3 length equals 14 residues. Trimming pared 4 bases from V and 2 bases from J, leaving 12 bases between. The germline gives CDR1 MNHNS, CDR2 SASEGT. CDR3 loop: CASSVARLAYEQYF. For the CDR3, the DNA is TGTGCCAGCAGTGTCGCCCGACTAGCCTACGAGCAGTACTTC.

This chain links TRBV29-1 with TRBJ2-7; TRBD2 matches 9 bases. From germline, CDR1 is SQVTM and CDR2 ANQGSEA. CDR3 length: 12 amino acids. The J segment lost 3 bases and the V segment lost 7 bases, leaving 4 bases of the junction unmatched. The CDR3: CSATSGSYEQYF. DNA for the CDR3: TGCAGCGCGACTAGCGGAAGCTACGAGCAGTACTTC.

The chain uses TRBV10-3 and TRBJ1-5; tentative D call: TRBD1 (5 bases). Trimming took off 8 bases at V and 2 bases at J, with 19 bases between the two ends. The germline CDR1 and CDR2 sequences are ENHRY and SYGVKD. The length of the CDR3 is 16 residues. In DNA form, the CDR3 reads TGTGCCATCCCTTCGCAGGGTCCCAAATGCAATCAGCCCCAGCATTTT. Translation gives CAIPSQGPKCNQPQHF.

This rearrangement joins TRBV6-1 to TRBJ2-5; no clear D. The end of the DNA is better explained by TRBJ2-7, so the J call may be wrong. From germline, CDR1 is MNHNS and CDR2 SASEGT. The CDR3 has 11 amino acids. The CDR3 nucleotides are TGTGCCAGCAGCCTTCCCTACGAGCAGTACTTC. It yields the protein CASSLPYEQYF.

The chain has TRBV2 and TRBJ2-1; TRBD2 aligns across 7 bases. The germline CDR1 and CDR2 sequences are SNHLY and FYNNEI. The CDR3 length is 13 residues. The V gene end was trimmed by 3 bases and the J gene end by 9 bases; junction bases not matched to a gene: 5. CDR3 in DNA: TGTGCCAGCAGTGATTGGACTAGTACTGAGCAGTTCTTC. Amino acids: CASSDWTSTEQFF.

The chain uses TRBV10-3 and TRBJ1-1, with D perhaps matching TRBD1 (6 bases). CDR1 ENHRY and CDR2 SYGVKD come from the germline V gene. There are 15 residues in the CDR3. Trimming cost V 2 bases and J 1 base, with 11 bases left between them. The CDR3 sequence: CAISEGGGRNTEAFF. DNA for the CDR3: TGTGCCATCAGTGAGGGGGGGGGCCGGAACACTGAAGCTTTCTTT.

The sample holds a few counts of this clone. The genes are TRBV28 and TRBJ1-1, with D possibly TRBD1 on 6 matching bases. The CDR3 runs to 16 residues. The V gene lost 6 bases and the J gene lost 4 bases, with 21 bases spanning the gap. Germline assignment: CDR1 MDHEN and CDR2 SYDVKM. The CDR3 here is CASRWGRRGEGTEAFF. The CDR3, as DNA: TGTGCCAGCAGGTGGGGGCGCCGGGGTGAGGGCACTGAAGCTTTCTTT.

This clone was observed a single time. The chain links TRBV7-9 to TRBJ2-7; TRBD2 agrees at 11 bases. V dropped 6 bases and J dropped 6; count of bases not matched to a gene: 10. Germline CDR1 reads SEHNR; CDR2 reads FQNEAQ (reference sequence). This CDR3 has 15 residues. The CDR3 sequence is CASRFTSGGASEQYF. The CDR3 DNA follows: TGTGCCAGCAGGTTTACTAGCGGGGGAGCCTCCGAGCAGTACTTC.

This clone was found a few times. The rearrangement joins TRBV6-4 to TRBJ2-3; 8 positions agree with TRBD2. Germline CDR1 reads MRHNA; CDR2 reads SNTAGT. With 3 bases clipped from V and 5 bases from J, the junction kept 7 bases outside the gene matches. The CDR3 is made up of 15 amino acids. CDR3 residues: CASSELAGSLDTQYF. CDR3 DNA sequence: TGTGCCAGCAGTGAATTAGCGGGGTCGTTAGATACGCAGTATTTT.

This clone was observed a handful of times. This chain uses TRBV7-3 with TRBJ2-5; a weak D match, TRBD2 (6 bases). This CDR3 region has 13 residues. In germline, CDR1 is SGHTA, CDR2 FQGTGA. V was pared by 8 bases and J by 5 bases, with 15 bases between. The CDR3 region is CASGPSAGETQYF. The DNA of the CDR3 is TGTGCCAGCGGCCCTAGCGCCGGGGAGACCCAGTACTTC.

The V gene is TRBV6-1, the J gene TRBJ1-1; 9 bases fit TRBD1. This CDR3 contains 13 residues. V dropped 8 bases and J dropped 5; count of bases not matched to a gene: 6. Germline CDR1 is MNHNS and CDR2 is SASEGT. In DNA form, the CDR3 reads TGTGCCAGCGAGACAGGGGGGGGGACTGAAGCTTTCTTT. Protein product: CASETGGGTEAFF.

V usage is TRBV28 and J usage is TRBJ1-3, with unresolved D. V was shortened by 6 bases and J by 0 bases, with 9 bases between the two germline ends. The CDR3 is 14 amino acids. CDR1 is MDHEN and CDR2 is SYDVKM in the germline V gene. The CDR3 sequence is CASRPQRSGNTIYF. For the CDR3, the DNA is TGTGCCAGCAGGCCCCAGCGCTCTGGAAACACCATATATTTT. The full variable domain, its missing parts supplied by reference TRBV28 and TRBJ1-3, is DVKVTQSSRYLVKRTGEKVFLECVQDMDHENMFWYRQDPGLGLRLIYFSYDVKMKEKGDIPEGYSVSREKKERFSLILESASTNQTSMYLCASRPQRSGNTIYFGEGSWLTVV.

CDR3 region: CASSQGQSASYEQYF. In DNA form, the CDR3 reads TGTGCCAGCAGCCAAGGACAGTCAGCTTCCTACGAGCAGTACTTC. The rearrangement links TRBV7-8 to TRBJ2-7, with D possibly TRBD1 on 6 matching bases. The CDR3 has 15 amino acids. Trimming removed 5 bases from V and 1 base from J, with 15 bases in between. Germline V CDR1 and CDR2: SGHVS, FQNEAQ.

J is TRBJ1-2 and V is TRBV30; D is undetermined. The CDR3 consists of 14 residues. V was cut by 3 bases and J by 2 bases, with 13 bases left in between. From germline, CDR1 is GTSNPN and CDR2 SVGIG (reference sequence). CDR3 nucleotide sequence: TGTGCCTGGAGACCGTCAGGAACAAACTATGGCTACACCTTC. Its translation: CAWRPSGTNYGYTF. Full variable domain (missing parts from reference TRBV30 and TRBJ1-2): SQTIHQWPATLVQPVGSPLSLECTVEGTSNPNLYWYRQAAGRGLQLLFYSVGIGQISSEVPQNLSASRPQDRQFILSSKKLLLSDSGFYLCAWRPSGTNYGYTFGSGTRLTVV.

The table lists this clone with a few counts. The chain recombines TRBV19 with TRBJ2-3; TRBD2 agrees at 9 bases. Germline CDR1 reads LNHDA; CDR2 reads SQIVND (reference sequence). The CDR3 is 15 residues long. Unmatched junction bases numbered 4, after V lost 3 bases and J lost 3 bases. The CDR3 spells CASSILAGATDTQYF. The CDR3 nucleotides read TGTGCCAGTAGTATTTTAGCGGGAGCGACAGATACGCAGTATTTT.

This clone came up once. CDR3 DNA: TGTGCCAGCAGTTACTCTAGTTTAGCGGGAGTTTACGAGCAGTACTTC. It specifies CASSYSSLAGVYEQYF. This chain uses TRBV6-5 with TRBJ2-7; 9 bases match TRBD2. The CDR3 has 16 amino acids. From germline, CDR1 is MNHEY and CDR2 SVGAGI. V lost 0 bases, J lost 4 bases, and 7 bases stayed unmatched.

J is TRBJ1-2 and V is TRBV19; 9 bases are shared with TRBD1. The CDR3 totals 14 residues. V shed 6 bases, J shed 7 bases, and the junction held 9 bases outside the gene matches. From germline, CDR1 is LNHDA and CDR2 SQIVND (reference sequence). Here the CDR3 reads CASSLRDRVGGYTF. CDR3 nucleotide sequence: TGTGCCAGTAGCCTCCGGGACAGGGTCGGTGGCTACACCTTC.